Presented here are 2 T cell receptor beta chains from one specimen sequenced in a study of T-cell memory formation after mild COVID-19. TCRdb independently ran MiXCR on the 5' RACE reads; one entry per CDR3 protein. This sample has some 88,000 distinct CDR3 sequences, with around a quarter found just once. Material for sequencing was PBMCs or a T cell subset sorted from them (not recorded which). Source of these receptors: a man younger than 35 who had mild COVID-19 (a few samples of this study predate the infection). Cell type and time point are not known.

This clonotype was detected only a few times. This rearrangement joins TRBV5-1 to TRBJ1-1; tentative D call: TRBD1 (5 bases). The CDR3 is 14 amino acids. Trimming took off 2 bases at V and 3 bases at J, with 11 bases between the two ends. CDR1 and CDR2 (germline): SGHRS, YFSETQ. CDR3 sequence reads: CASSLYQGDTEAFF. CDR3 nucleotides: TGCGCCAGCAGCTTATATCAGGGTGACACTGAAGCTTTCTTT.

The CDR3 nucleotides are TGTGCCAGCAGTTTCAGGGGAGGCTACGAGCAGTACGTC. The encoded protein is CASSFRGGYEQYV. The chain is built from TRBV2 and TRBJ2-7, with D possibly called TRBD1 or TRBD2 (6 bases each). The germline V gene has CDR1 SNHLY and CDR2 FYNNEI. Trimming took 5 bases from V and 3 from J, leaving 11 bases between them. The CDR3 spans 13 residues.